This TCR beta chain was recorded in a study of CD8 T cells in ankylosing spondylitis. The V gene's germline CDR1 is MNHEY and CDR2 SMNVEV (reference sequence). This CDR3 is 17 amino acids long. V lost 4 bases, J lost 0 bases, and 9 bases stayed unmatched. Study-wide results and limits: Previous work reported some of these motif variants in the synovial fluid and blood of reactive arthritis. Enrichment of disease-linked clones was reportedly significant in matched ankylosing spondylitis synovial fluid. A TCR beta motif of 8 or 9 highly homologous variants appeared characteristic of ankylosing spondylitis blood.

Scientists made TCR beta libraries using quantitative 5'-RACE with molecular barcodes. TCRdb reprocessed the 5' RACE reads with MiXCR, giving one entry per CDR3 protein. The repertoire holds 800,000 to 900,000 distinct CDR3 sequences, with approximately 12% as singletons. This clonotype was observed a handful of times. Its specificity is not known. The receptor's source is a male donor with ankylosing spondylitis. The chain couples TRBV27 to TRBJ2-3; 8 nucleotides line up with TRBD1. Sequences were obtained from blood, either unsorted or a sorted T cell fraction (not recorded which). CDR3 DNA sequence: TGTGCCAGCAGTTCCCCTGGACAGGGCACCAGCACAGATACGCAGTATTTT. Encoded protein: CASSSPGQGTSTDTQYF.